The 26 T cell receptor beta chains reported below all come from one sample, sequenced in a study of T cells after yellow fever vaccination. TCRdb re-analysed the 5' RACE reads in MiXCR, keeping a single row per CDR3 protein. This table holds roughly 300,000 distinct CDR3 sequences, 8.1% found once. The sample was PBMCs, taken roughly seven weeks after the first yellow fever vaccination. These receptor sequences come from a man aged 18 to 29 who received the YFV17D yellow fever vaccine.

There are many counts of this clonotype. The V and J genes are TRBV7-9 and TRBJ2-7; D is ambiguous. The V end was cut by 3 bases, the J end by 2 bases, with 11 bases between. Germline-derived CDR1 and CDR2 are SEHNR and FQNEAQ (reference sequence). This CDR3 is 14 amino acids long. CDR3 nucleotide sequence: TGTGCCAGCAGCTTCGGTGGGCAGACCTACGAGCAGTACGTC. The encoded protein is CASSFGGQTYEQYV.

This clonotype has more than one count but fewer than ten. J is TRBJ2-1 and V is TRBV20-1, with TRBD2 matching 7 bases. V was clipped by 5 bases and J by 5 bases; unmatched bases: 9. Germline V gene data show CDR1 as DFQATT and CDR2 as SNEGSKA (reference sequence). The CDR3 spans 14 residues. DNA for the CDR3: TGCAGTGCTCGGGGACTACTGGGAGACAATGAGCAGTTCTTC. Its protein is CSARGLLGDNEQFF.

The chain carries TRBV5-1 and TRBJ2-2; D gene uncertain. The germline V gene has CDR1 SGHRS and CDR2 YFSETQ. CDR3 size: 15 residues. V dropped 0 bases and J dropped 0 bases, with 6 bases sitting between them. CDR3 loop: CASSLESPNTGELFF. The CDR3 nucleotides read TGCGCCAGCAGCTTGGAGAGCCCGAACACCGGGGAGCTGTTTTTT.

The chain links TRBV24-1 to TRBJ2-5; no clear D. The CDR3 runs to 14 residues. With 3 bases removed from V and 2 bases from J, the gap between germline ends came to 9 bases. CDR1 and CDR2 from the germline V gene are KGHDR and SFDVKD. CDR3 amino acids: CATSDPAPQETQYF. The CDR3 DNA follows: TGTGCCACCAGTGATCCAGCCCCGCAAGAGACCCAGTACTTC.

This clonotype has more than one count but fewer than ten. The V call is TRBV10-3, the J call TRBJ2-1, with 10 bases lining up with TRBD2. There are 17 residues in the CDR3. CDR1 and CDR2 from the germline V gene are ENHRY and SYGVKD. The ends lost 1 base at V and 0 bases at J; junction bases unmatched: 3. For the CDR3, the DNA is TGTGCCATCAGTGAGTTTAGCGGGGGGTCCTCCTACAATGAGCAGTTCTTC. It yields the protein CAISEFSGGSSYNEQFF.

The sample holds a few counts of this clonotype. The rearrangement joins TRBV20-1 to TRBJ2-1; 9 bases are shared with TRBD2. The CDR3 runs to 14 residues. Germline V gene sequence: CDR1 DFQATT, CDR2 SNEGSKA (reference sequence). V shed 5 bases and J 6 bases; nucleotides not matched to a gene: 8. CDR3 protein: CSAHPGLAGNEQFF. The CDR3 nucleotides read TGCAGTGCTCATCCGGGACTAGCAGGCAATGAGCAGTTCTTC.

This chain uses TRBV2 with TRBJ2-3; the match to TRBD1 covers 8 bases. Germline values: CDR1 SNHLY, CDR2 FYNNEI. After removal of 5 bases from V and 6 bases from J, the junction contained 7 bases not matched to a gene. The CDR3 contains 14 residues. DNA of the CDR3: TGTGCCAGCAGTCTTCAGGGGGCTAGGGATACGCAGTATTTT. Encoded protein: CASSLQGARDTQYF.

The sample holds a few counts of this clonotype. This sequence joins TRBV6-2 or TRBV6-3 and TRBJ2-1, with D unclear. Germline V lookup: CDR1 MNHEY, CDR2 SVGEGT. The ends were cut back, 6 bases at V and 5 bases at J, with 8 bases in the middle. This CDR3 has 12 amino acids. The CDR3 spells CASREFHNEQFF. CDR3 bases: TGTGCCAGCAGAGAGTTCCACAATGAGCAGTTCTTC.

This clonotype was seen at least ten times. This chain connects TRBV4-3 to TRBJ2-7; 8 bases match TRBD2. This CDR3 region has 15 residues. Germline CDR1 is LGHNA and CDR2 is YSLEER. V was clipped by 3 bases and J by 7 bases; unmatched bases: 11. CDR3 amino acids: CASSQKTGGLGEQYF. The CDR3 nucleotides are TGCGCCAGCAGCCAGAAAACGGGGGGGCTAGGGGAGCAGTACTTC.

This chain connects TRBV7-2 to TRBJ2-3; 12 positions agree with TRBD2. The ends lost 5 bases at V and 3 bases at J; junction bases unmatched: 9. Germline-derived CDR1 and CDR2 are SGHTA and FQGNSA. The CDR3 has 17 residues. The CDR3 nucleotides are TGTGCCAGCAGCCTAAGACTAGCGGGGGATAGGACAGATACGCAGTATTTT. Translating it yields CASSLRLAGDRTDTQYF.

This clonotype appeared many times. The gene calls are TRBV28 and TRBJ2-1; TRBD2 matches at 12 bases. The trim removed 3 bases at V and 1 base at J, leaving 10 bases unmatched. The germline V gene has CDR1 MDHEN and CDR2 SYDVKM. The CDR3 is made up of 19 amino acids. The CDR3 sequence: CASSFLELAGGTSYNEQFF. CDR3 sequence (DNA): TGTGCCAGCAGTTTTTTGGAACTAGCGGGGGGAACGTCCTACAATGAGCAGTTCTTC.

This clonotype was recorded a few times. The V call is TRBV20-1, the J call TRBJ2-1, with 9 bases that match TRBD2. Germline loops: CDR1 DFQATT, CDR2 SNEGSKA (reference sequence). With 4 bases clipped from V and 0 bases from J, the junction kept 7 bases outside the gene matches. The CDR3 has 16 residues. This chain's CDR3 is CSATLAGRTSYNEQFF. CDR3 coding DNA: TGCAGTGCTACACTAGCGGGCCGAACCTCCTACAATGAGCAGTTCTTC.

This clonotype was counted at least ten times. This chain uses TRBV12-3 or TRBV12-4 with TRBJ2-5; D is uncertain. The CDR3 is 13 residues long. Trimming shortened V by 5 bases and J by 4 bases, and 11 bases separated the two germline ends. The chain's CDR3 is CASSPQSAETQYF. The CDR3 nucleotides are TGTGCCAGCAGTCCCCAGAGCGCAGAGACCCAGTACTTC.

The chain uses TRBV11-3 and TRBJ2-5; D possibly corresponds to TRBD2 (6 bases). This CDR3 comprises 14 residues. The germline CDR1 and CDR2 sequences are SGHNT and YENEEA. Trimming cost V 5 bases and J 5 bases, with 15 bases left between them. This chain's CDR3 is CASSPGVAAETQYF. In DNA form, the CDR3 reads TGTGCCAGCAGCCCGGGGGTCGCAGCCGAGACCCAGTACTTC.

The rearrangement links TRBV7-9 to TRBJ2-7, with D possibly TRBD2 on 5 matching bases. CDR3 length: 13 amino acids. Trimming stripped 6 bases from V and 6 bases from J, with 15 bases between. The germline V gene encodes CDR1 SEHNR and CDR2 FQNEAQ (reference sequence). The CDR3 reads CASSPQGAVEQYV. In nucleotides, the CDR3 is TGTGCCAGCAGTCCCCAAGGAGCGGTCGAGCAGTACGTC.

The gene calls are TRBV14 and TRBJ2-5, with 10 bases lining up with TRBD2. In germline, CDR1 is SGHDN, CDR2 FVKESK. After removal of 4 bases from V and 5 bases from J, the junction contained 13 bases not matched to a gene. The CDR3 has 17 residues. CDR3 sequence: CASSPPFSGGNEETQYF. The CDR3 nucleotides read TGTGCCAGCAGCCCCCCTTTTAGCGGGGGGAACGAGGAGACCCAGTACTTC.

This clonotype was counted a few times. This chain joins TRBV12-3 or TRBV12-4 and TRBJ2-7; 9 positions agree with TRBD1. This CDR3 region has 14 residues. V trimming: 2 bases; J trimming: 4 bases; junction bases outside the gene matches: 3. The DNA of the CDR3 is TGTGCCAGCAGTTTAACAGGGGGCCGATACGAGCAGTACTTC. The encoded protein is CASSLTGGRYEQYF.

In this sample, this clonotype turned up a few times. The V gene is TRBV10-3, the J gene TRBJ1-1; 9 positions match TRBD1. V shed 4 bases, J shed 6 bases, and the junction held 12 bases outside the gene matches. The germline V gene has CDR1 ENHRY and CDR2 SYGVKD. This CDR3 comprises 16 residues. DNA for the CDR3: TGTGCCATCAGTGGGGTCCTCCGGGACAGGGACCCTGAAGCTTTCTTT. Amino acids: CAISGVLRDRDPEAFF.

The sample holds a few counts of this clonotype. The chain has TRBV7-2 and TRBJ1-1; no clear D gene. Trimming shortened V by 2 bases and J by 6 bases, and 10 bases separated the two germline ends. This CDR3 region has 13 residues. Germline V gives CDR1 SGHTA, CDR2 FQGNSA. CDR3: CASSLYSAPEAFF. The CDR3 DNA reads as TGTGCCAGCAGCTTATACTCGGCCCCTGAAGCTTTCTTT.

This sequence joins TRBV2 and TRBJ2-3, with 9 positions matching TRBD2. The trim removed 6 bases at V and 5 bases at J, leaving 3 bases unmatched. Germline CDR1 reads SNHLY; CDR2 reads FYNNEI. CDR3 size: 13 residues. The CDR3 sequence is CASRETSGDTQYF. The CDR3, as DNA: TGTGCCAGCAGAGAGACTAGCGGAGATACGCAGTATTTT.

This rearrangement joins TRBV5-6 to TRBJ1-5, with no clear D. Germline CDR1 reads SGHDT; CDR2 reads YYEEEE. The CDR3 covers 15 residues. The ends were cut back, 2 bases at V and 4 bases at J, with 13 bases in the middle. CDR3 nucleotide sequence: TGTGCCAGCAGCTTTGGCGCAGGATTTAATCAGCCCCAGCATTTT. Encoded protein: CASSFGAGFNQPQHF.

The chain uses TRBV10-3 and TRBJ1-5, with D unclear. V was clipped by 0 bases and J by 7 bases, with 7 bases between them. The CDR3 loop spans 13 amino acids. Germline V lookup: CDR1 ENHRY, CDR2 SYGVKD. CDR3 coding DNA: TGTGCCATCAGTGAGTCTCAGAGGCAGCCCCAGCATTTT. Protein: CAISESQRQPQHF.

This clonotype has at least ten counts. The V call is TRBV6-1, the J call TRBJ2-5, with 8 bases identical to TRBD2. The germline gives CDR1 MNHNS, CDR2 SASEGT. The trim removed 7 bases at V and 5 bases at J, leaving 6 bases unmatched. The length of the CDR3 is 13 residues. This chain's CDR3 is CASNPAGGETQYF. DNA for the CDR3: TGTGCCAGCAACCCCGCGGGGGGCGAGACCCAGTACTTC.

The chain uses TRBV5-6 and TRBJ1-5; TRBD1 is a possible D gene (5 bases). Trimming removed 2 bases from V and 5 bases from J, with 8 bases in between. The CDR3 is made up of 13 amino acids. CDR1 is SGHDT and CDR2 is YYEEEE in the germline V gene. The CDR3: CASSFAGYQPQHF. In nucleotides, the CDR3 is TGTGCCAGCAGCTTCGCAGGGTATCAGCCCCAGCATTTT.

The chain carries TRBV12-3 or TRBV12-4 and TRBJ2-3; 8 bases match TRBD1. The V segment lost 6 bases and the J segment 4 bases; nucleotides outside the gene matches: 6. The CDR3 runs to 14 residues. For the CDR3, the DNA is TGTGCCAGCAGGAGCAGGGGGCGTCCAGATACGCAGTATTTT. Translated: CASRSRGRPDTQYF.

This clonotype was counted a few times. V gene TRBV18 combines with J gene TRBJ1-1; possibly TRBD1 for D (5 bases). CDR3 length: 15 amino acids. The germline V gene has CDR1 KGHSH and CDR2 LQKENI. V gave up 4 bases and J gave up 6 bases, with 18 bases separating them. The chain's CDR3 is CASSLLSTGRAEAFF. In nucleotides, the CDR3 is TGTGCCAGCTCACTCCTTAGCACAGGAAGGGCTGAAGCTTTCTTT.